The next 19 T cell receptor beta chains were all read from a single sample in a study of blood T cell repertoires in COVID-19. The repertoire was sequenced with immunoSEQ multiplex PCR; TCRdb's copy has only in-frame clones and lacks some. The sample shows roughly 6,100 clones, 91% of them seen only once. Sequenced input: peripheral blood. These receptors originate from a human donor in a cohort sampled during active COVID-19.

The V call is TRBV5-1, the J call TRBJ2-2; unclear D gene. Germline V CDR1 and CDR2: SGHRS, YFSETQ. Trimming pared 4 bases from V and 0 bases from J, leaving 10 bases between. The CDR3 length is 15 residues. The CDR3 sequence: CASSLESPNTGELFF. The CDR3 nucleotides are TGCGCCAGCAGCCTAGAGTCCCCGAACACCGGGGAGCTGTTTTTT. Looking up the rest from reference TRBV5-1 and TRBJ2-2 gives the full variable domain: KAGVTQTPRYLIKTRGQQVTLSCSPISGHRSVSWYQQTPGQGLQFLFEYFSETQRNKGNFPGRFSGRQFSNSRSEMNVSTLELGDSALYLCASSLESPNTGELFFGEGSRLTVL.

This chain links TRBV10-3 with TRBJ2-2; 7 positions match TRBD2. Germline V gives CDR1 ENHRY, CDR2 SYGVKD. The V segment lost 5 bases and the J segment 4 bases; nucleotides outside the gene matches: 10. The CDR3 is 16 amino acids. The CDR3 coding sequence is TGTGCCATCAGTCCTAGCGGAGTGGGGGGCACCGGGGAGCTGTTTTTT. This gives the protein CAISPSGVGGTGELFF.

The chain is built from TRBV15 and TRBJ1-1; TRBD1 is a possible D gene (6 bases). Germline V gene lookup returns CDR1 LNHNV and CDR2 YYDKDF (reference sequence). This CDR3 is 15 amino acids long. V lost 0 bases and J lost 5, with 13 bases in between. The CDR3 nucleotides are TGTGCCACCAGCAGAGATGGGGGCGCTGGGACTGAAGCTTTCTTT. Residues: CATSRDGGAGTEAFF.

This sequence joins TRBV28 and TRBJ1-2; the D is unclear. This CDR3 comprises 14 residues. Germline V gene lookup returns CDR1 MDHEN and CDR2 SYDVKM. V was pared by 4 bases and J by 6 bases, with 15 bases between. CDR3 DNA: TGTGCCAGCAGTTCCCTGGCTTCACGGGATGGCTACACCTTC. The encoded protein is CASSSLASRDGYTF.

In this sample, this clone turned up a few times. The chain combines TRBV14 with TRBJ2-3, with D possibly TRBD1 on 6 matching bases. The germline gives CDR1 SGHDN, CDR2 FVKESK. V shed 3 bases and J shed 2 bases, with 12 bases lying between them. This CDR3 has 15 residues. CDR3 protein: CASSQLTGLTDTQYF. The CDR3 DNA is TGTGCCAGCAGCCAGTTGACAGGCCTCACAGATACGCAGTATTTT.

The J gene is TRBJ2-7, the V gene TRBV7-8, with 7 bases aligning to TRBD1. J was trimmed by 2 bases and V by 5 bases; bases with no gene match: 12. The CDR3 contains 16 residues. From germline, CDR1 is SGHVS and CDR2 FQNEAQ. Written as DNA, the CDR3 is TGTGCCAGCAGCCCTCGAAAGACAGGGTTGACCTACGAGCAGTACTTC. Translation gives CASSPRKTGLTYEQYF. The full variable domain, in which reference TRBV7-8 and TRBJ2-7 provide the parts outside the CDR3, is GAGVSQSPRYKVAKRGQDVALRCDPISGHVSLFWYQQALGQGPEFLTYFQNEAQLDKSGLPSDRFFAERPEGSVSTLKIQRTQQEDSAVYLCASSPRKTGLTYEQYFGPGTRLTVT.

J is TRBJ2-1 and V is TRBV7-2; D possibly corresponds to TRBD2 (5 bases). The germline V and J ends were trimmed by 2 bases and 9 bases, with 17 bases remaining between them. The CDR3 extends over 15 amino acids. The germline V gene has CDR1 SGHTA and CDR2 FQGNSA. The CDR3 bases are TGTGCCAGCAGCTTAATGCTAGCAAACGGAGGTGAGCAGTTCTTC. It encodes CASSLMLANGGEQFF.

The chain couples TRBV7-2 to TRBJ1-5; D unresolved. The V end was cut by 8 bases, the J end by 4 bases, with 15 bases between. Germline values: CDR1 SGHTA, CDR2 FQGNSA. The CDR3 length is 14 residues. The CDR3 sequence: CASVPGGPNQPQHF. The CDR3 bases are TGTGCCAGCGTACCGGGAGGCCCTAATCAGCCCCAGCATTTT.

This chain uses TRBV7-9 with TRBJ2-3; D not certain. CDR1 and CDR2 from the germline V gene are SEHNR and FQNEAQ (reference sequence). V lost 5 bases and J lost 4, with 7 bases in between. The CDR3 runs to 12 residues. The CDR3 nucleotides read TGTGCCAGCAGCCGCGTCTCAGATACGCAGTATTTT. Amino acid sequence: CASSRVSDTQYF.

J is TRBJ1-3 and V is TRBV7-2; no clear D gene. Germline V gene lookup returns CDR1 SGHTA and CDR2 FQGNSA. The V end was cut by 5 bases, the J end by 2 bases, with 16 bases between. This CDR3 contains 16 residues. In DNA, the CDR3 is TGTGCCAGCAGCCTAACAGCTTTTGGAACTGGAAACACCATATATTTT. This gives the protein CASSLTAFGTGNTIYF.

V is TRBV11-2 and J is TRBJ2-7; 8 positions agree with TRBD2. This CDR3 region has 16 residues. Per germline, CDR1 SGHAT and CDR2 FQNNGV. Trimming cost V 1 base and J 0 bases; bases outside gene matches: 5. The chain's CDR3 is CASSLGPSGSSYEQYF. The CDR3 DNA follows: TGTGCCAGCAGCTTAGGCCCAAGCGGGAGCTCCTACGAGCAGTACTTC.

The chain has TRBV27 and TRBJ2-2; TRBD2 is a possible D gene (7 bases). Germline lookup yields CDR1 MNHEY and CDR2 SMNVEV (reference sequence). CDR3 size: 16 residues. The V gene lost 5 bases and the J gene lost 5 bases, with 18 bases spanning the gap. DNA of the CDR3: TGTGCCAGCAGTCTTGGGGGCGGGAGAGGGACCGGGGAGCTGTTTTTT. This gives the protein CASSLGGGRGTGELFF.

The CDR3 DNA sequence: TGTGCCACCAGCAGAGTCGAGGAGGGGTCTAGCACAGATACGCAGTATTTT. Translated: CATSRVEEGSSTDTQYF. This chain connects TRBV15 to TRBJ2-3, with D possibly being TRBD2 (6 bases). Germline V gives CDR1 LNHNV, CDR2 YYDKDF (reference sequence). CDR3 length: 17 residues. Trimming removed 1 base from V and 0 bases from J, with 14 bases in between.

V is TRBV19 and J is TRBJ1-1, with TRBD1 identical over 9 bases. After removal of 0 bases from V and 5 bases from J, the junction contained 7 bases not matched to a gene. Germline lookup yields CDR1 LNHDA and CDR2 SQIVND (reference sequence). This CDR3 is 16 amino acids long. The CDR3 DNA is TGTGCCAGTAGTATAGATGAACAGGGGGCATGGACTGAAGCTTTCTTT. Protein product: CASSIDEQGAWTEAFF.

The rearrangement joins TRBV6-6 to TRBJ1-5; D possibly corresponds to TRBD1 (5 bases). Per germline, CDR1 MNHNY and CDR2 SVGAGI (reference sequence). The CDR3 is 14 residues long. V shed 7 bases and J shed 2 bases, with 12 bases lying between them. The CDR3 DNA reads TGTGCCAGCAACGAACGGGGGGGCAATCAGCCCCAGCATTTT. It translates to CASNERGGNQPQHF.

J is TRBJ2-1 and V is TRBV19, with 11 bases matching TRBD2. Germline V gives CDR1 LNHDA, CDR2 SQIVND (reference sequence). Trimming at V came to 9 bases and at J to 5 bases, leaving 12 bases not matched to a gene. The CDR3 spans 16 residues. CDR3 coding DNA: TGTGCCAGCAGGGACCATAGCGGGAGGGCCGACAATGAGCAGTTCTTC. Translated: CASRDHSGRADNEQFF.

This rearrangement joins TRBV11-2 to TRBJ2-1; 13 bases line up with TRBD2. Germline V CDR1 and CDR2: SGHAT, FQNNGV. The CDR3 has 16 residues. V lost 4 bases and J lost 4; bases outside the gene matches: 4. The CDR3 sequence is CASSSQGLAGYNEQFF. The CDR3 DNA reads TGTGCCAGCAGCTCCCAGGGACTAGCGGGGTACAATGAGCAGTTCTTC.

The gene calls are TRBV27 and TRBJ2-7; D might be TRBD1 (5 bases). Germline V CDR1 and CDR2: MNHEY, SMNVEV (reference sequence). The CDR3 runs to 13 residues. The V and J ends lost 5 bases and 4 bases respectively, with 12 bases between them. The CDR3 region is CASSPGFSYEQYF. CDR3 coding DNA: TGTGCCAGCAGTCCAGGGTTCAGTTACGAGCAGTACTTC.

The CDR3 DNA sequence: TGTGCCAGCAGCTATTCAACCGGGGAGCTGTTTTTT. Translated: CASSYSTGELFF. This sequence joins TRBV7-3 and TRBJ2-2; unclear D gene. Trimming took 4 bases from V and 5 from J, leaving 5 bases between them. This CDR3 region has 12 residues. The V gene's germline CDR1 is SGHTA and CDR2 FQGTGA.